This T cell receptor (beta chain) comes out of a study of CD8 T cell repertoires and HIV-1 epitope variants. For the study at large: Control wells had CMV/EBV/flu peptides, negative Ebola AY9, or no peptide.

Of note for this clone: Its antigen is still unknown.

Survey-depth immunoSEQ sequencing covered TCR beta CDR3 regions. Repertoires were generated with immunoSEQ multiplex PCR, while TCRdb's copy carries only in-frame clones and drops some. This table holds thousands of clones, 66% found once. Per the germline V gene, CDR1 is MNHGY and CDR2 is SVAAGI. The ends lost 5 bases at V and 6 bases at J; junction bases unmatched: 4. CDR3 size: 12 residues. This chain links TRBV6-9 with TRBJ2-7; 7 bases fit TRBD2. The sequencing sample was made of cultured CD8+ T cells derived from PBMCs. The clonotype was recovered from a male donor with HIV. The CDR3 nucleotides are TGTGCCAGCAGTGCGGGGACTATCGAGCAGTACTTC. It is translated as CASSAGTIEQYF.